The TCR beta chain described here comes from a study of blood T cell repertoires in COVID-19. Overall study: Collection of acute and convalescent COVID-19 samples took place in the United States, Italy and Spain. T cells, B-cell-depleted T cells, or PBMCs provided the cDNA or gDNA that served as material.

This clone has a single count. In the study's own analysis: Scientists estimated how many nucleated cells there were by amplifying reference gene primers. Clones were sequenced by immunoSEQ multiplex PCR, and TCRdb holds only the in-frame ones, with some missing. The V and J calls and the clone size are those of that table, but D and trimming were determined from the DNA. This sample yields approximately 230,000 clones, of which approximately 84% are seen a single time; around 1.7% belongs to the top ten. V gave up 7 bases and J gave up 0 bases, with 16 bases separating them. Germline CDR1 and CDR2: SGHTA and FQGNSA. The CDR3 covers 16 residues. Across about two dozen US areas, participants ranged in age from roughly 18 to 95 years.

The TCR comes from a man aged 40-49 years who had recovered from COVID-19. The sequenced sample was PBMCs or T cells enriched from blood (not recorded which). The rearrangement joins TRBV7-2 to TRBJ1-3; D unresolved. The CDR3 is CASTSRAPSSGNTIYF. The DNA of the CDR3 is TGTGCCAGCACCTCCCGAGCTCCGAGCTCTGGAAACACCATATATTTT.